This TCR beta chain was documented in a study of early T cells in non-severe SARS-CoV-2 infection. Overall study results and limits: VDJdb-based annotation leaned toward anti-spike CD8 responses and missed private and CD4 specificities.

Deletions cut 5 bases from V and 4 bases from J, with 15 bases between. CDR1 is SEHNR and CDR2 is FQNEAQ in the germline V gene (reference sequence). The CDR3 has 14 amino acids. Each cDNA molecule carried a unique molecular identifier. MiXCR, run by TCRdb on the 5' RACE reads, gives a single entry per CDR3 protein. The table includes some 36,000 distinct CDR3 sequences, about 6% detected once. With respect to this clonotype: As yet, its antigen is unknown.

Sequencing was carried out using whole blood. This chain connects TRBV7-9 to TRBJ2-7; D could derive from TRBD1 or TRBD2 (5 bases each). The TCR comes from an adult who was a healthcare worker with PCR-confirmed SARS-CoV-2 infection or an uninfected control (not recorded which). CDR3 in DNA: TGTGCCAGCAGCCGAATTCCAGAGGGGTACGAGCAGTACTTC. Encoded protein: CASSRIPEGYEQYF.